Below, one TCR beta chain is given with its context. The antigen is undetermined. TCRdb's copy holds only in-frame clones and misses some; the assay was immunoSEQ multiplex PCR. The data show about 750,000 clones, 80% to 95% seen once. The naive CD8 fraction comprised CD45RO-negative cells positively selected for CCR7 and excluded terminally differentiated effector memory CD45RA+ cells. Free of recent acute infections or vaccinations, the donors were healthy HIV-negative adults. V was pared by 8 bases and J by 1 base, with 14 bases between. The CDR3 covers 14 residues. The V gene's germline CDR1 is MNHEY and CDR2 SMNVEV (reference sequence). The data were obtained in a study of shared clonotypes between healthy human individuals. Study details: Samples came from two female and three male donors aged 18 to 49. Study outcomes and limitations: Naive subsets tended to show greater estimated richness than memory subsets.

The genes are TRBV27 and TRBJ2-5; D call uncertain. The material sequenced was naive CD8+ T cells sorted from blood. The receptor was derived from a man aged 30 to 39 in good health. The CDR3 nucleotides read TGTGCCAGCTCAGGCCACGGGCCCCAAGAGACCCAGTACTTC. Encoded protein: CASSGHGPQETQYF.